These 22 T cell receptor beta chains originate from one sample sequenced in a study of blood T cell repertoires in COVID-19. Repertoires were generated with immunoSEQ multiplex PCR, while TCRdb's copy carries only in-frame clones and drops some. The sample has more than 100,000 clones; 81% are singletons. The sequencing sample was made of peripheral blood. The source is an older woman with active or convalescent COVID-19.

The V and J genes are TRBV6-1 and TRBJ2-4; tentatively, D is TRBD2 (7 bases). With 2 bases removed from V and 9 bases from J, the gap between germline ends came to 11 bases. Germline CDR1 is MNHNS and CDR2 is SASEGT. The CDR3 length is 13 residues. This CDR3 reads CASSERGGGIQYF. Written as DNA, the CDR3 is TGTGCCAGCAGTGAAAGGGGAGGGGGCATTCAGTACTTC.

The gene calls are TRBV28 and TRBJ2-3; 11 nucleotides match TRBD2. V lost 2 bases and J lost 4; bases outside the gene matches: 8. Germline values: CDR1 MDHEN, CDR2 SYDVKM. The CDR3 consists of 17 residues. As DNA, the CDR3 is TGTGCCAGCAGTTTAGGATCTAGCGGGGGGTCTCCAGATACGCAGTATTTT. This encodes CASSLGSSGGSPDTQYF.

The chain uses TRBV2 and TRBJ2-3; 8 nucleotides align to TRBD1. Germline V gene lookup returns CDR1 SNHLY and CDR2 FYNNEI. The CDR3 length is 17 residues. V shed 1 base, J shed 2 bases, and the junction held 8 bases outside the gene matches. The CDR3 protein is CASSEEGTGDFTDTQYF. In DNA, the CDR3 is TGTGCCAGCAGTGAAGAGGGGACAGGAGACTTCACAGATACGCAGTATTTT.

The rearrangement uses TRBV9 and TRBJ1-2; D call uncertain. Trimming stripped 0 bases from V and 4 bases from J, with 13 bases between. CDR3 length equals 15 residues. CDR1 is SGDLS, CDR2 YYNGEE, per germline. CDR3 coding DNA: TGTGCCAGCAGCGTAGCTGGAGCGGTCGGCTATGGCTACACCTTC. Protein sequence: CASSVAGAVGYGYTF.

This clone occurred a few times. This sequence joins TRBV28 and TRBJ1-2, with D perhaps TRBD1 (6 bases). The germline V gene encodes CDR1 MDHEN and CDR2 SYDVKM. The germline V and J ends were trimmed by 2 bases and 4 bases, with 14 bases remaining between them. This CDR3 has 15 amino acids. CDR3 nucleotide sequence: TGTGCCAGCAGTTTAGGGGGGGGCTGGGTCTATGGCTACACCTTC. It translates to CASSLGGGWVYGYTF.

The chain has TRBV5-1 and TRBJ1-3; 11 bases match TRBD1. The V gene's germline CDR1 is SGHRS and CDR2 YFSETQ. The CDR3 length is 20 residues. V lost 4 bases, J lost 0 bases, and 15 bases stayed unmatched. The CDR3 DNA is TGCGCCAGCAGCCCGGACCGGACAGGGGGCTTTCGGAGCTCTGGAAACACCATATATTTT. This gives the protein CASSPDRTGGFRSSGNTIYF.

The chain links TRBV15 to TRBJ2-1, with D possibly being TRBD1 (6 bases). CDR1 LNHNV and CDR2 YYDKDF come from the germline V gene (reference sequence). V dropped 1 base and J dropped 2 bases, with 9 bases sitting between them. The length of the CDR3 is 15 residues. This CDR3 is CATSRGGGPYNEQFF. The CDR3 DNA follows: TGTGCCACCAGCAGAGGAGGGGGACCCTACAATGAGCAGTTCTTC.

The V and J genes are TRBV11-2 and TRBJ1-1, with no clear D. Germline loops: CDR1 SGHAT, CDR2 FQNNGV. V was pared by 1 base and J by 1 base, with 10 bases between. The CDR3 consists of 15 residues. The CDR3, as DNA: TGTGCCAGCAGCTTAGCCGTGTTGGCGAACACTGAAGCTTTCTTT. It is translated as CASSLAVLANTEAFF.

The CDR3 nucleotides read TGTGCCAGCAGCTCTCCCCAGGGTTTTGGCTACACCTTC. As protein: CASSSPQGFGYTF. The V call is TRBV7-9, the J call TRBJ1-2; D possibly corresponds to TRBD1 (5 bases). Germline V gene sequence: CDR1 SEHNR, CDR2 FQNEAQ (reference sequence). The CDR3 is made up of 13 amino acids. The V gene lost 4 bases and the J gene lost 7 bases, with 13 bases spanning the gap.

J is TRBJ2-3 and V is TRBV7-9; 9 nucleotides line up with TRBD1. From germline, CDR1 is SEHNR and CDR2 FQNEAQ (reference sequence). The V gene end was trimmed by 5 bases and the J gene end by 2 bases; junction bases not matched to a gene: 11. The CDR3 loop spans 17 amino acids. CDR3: CASSGNRDRDVTDTQYF. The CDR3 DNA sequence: TGTGCCAGCAGCGGAAACCGGGACAGGGATGTCACAGATACGCAGTATTTT.

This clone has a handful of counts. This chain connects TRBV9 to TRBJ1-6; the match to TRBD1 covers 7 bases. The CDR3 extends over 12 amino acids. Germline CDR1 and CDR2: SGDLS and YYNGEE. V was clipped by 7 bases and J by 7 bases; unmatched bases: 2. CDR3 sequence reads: CASGQENSPLHF. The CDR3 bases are TGTGCCAGCGGACAGGAGAATTCACCCCTCCACTTT.

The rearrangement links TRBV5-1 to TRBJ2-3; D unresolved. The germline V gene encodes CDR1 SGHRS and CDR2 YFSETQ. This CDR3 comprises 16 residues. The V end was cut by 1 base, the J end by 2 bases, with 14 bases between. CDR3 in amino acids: CASSLNSDGVTDTQYF. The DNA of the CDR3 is TGCGCCAGCAGCTTGAATTCTGACGGAGTCACAGATACGCAGTATTTT.

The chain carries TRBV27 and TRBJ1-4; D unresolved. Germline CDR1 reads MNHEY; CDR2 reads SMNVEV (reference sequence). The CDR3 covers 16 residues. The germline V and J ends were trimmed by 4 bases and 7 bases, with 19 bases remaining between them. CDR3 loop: CASSYRRDLRGEKLFF. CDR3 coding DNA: TGTGCCAGCAGTTACAGACGGGATCTGCGAGGTGAAAAACTGTTTTTT.

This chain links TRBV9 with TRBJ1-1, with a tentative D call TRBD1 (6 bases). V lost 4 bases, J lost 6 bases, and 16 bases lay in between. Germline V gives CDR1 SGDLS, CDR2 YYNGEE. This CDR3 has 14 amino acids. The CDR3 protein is CASSLQGWGPEAFF. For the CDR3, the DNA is TGTGCCAGCAGCCTTCAGGGTTGGGGGCCTGAAGCTTTCTTT.

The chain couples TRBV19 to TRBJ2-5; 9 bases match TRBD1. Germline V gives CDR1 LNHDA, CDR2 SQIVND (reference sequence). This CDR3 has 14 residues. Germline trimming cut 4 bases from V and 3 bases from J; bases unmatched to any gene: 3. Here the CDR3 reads CASSRTGAEETQYF. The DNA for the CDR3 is TGTGCCAGTAGTAGGACAGGGGCTGAAGAGACCCAGTACTTC.

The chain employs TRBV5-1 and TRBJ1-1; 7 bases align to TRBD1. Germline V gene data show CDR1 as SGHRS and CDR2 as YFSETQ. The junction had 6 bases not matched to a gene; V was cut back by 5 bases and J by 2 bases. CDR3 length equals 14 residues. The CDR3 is CASRPRQGNTEAFF. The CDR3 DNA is TGCGCCAGCAGACCGAGACAGGGTAACACTGAAGCTTTCTTT. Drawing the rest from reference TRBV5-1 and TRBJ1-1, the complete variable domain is KAGVTQTPRYLIKTRGQQVTLSCSPISGHRSVSWYQQTPGQGLQFLFEYFSETQRNKGNFPGRFSGRQFSNSRSEMNVSTLELGDSALYLCASRPRQGNTEAFFGQGTRLTVV.

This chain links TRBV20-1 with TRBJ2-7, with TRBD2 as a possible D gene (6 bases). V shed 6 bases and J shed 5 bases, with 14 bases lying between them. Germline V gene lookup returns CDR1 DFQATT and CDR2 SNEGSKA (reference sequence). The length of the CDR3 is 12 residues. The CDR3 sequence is CSASRGRDEQYF. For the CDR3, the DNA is TGCAGTGCAAGTCGGGGGAGAGACGAGCAGTACTTC.

The CDR3 is CASRPGGGSNQPQHF. The CDR3 nucleotides are TGTGCCAGCAGACCGGGGGGGGGAAGCAATCAGCCCCAGCATTTT. V and J are TRBV6-5 and TRBJ1-5; tentative D call: TRBD1 (5 bases). The CDR3 is 15 amino acids. The V and J ends lost 6 bases and 1 base respectively, with 13 bases between them. Germline V gene sequence: CDR1 MNHEY, CDR2 SVGAGI.

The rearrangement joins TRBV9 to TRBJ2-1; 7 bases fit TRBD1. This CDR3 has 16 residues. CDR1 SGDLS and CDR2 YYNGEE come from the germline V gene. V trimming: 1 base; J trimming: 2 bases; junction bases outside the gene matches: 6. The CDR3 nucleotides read TGTGCCAGCAGCGTAAGTCTAGGGGGCGCCTACAATGAGCAGTTCTTC. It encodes CASSVSLGGAYNEQFF.

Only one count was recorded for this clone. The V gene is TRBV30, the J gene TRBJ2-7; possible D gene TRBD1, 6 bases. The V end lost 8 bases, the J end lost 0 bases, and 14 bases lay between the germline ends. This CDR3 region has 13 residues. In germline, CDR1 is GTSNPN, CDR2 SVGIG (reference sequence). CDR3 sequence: CALNRDNSYEQYF. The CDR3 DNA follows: TGTGCCCTGAACCGGGACAACTCCTACGAGCAGTACTTC.

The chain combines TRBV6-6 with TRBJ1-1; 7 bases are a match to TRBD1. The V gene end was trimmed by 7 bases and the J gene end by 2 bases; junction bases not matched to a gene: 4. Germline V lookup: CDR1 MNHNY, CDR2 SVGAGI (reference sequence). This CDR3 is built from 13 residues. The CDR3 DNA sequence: TGTGCCAGCAATAGACAGGGAAACACTGAAGCTTTCTTT. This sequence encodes CASNRQGNTEAFF.

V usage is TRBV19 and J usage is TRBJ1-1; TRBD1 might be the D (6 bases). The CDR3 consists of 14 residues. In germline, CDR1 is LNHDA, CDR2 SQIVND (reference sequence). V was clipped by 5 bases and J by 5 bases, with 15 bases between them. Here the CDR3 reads CASSARGTLTEAFF. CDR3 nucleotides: TGTGCCAGTAGTGCCAGGGGCACCTTGACTGAAGCTTTCTTT.